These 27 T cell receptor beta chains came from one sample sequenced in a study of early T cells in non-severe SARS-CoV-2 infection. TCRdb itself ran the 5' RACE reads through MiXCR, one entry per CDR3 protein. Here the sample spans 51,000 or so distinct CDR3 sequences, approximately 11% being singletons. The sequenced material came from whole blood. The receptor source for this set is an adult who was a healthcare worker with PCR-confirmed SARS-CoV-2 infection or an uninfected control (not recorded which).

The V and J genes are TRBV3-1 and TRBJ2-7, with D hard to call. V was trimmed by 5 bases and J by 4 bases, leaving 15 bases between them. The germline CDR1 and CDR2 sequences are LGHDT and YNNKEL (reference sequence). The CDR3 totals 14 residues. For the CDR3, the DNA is TGTGCCAGCAGCTACACTCGGCTATCATACGAGCAGTACTTC. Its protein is CASSYTRLSYEQYF.

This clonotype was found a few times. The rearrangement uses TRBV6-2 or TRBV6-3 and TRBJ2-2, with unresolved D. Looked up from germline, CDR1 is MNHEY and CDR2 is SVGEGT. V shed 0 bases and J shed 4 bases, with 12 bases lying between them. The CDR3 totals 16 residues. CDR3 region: CASSYSTSGGTGELFF. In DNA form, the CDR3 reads TGTGCCAGCAGTTACTCGACATCGGGTGGCACCGGGGAGCTGTTTTTT.

CDR3: CASSLDRGGQETQYF. CDR3 nucleotide sequence: TGTGCCAGCAGCTTAGACCGGGGGGGCCAAGAGACCCAGTACTTC. The rearrangement links TRBV7-2 to TRBJ2-5; 8 bases agree with TRBD2. Germline V gene sequence: CDR1 SGHTA, CDR2 FQGNSA. The CDR3 spans 15 residues. Trimming at V came to 1 base and at J to 1 base, leaving 2 bases not matched to a gene.

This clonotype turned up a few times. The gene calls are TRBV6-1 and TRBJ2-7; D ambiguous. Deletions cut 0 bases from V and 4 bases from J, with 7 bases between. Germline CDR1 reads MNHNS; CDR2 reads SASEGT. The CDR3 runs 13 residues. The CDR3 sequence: CASSEALPYEQYF. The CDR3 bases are TGTGCCAGCAGTGAAGCGCTACCTTACGAGCAGTACTTC.

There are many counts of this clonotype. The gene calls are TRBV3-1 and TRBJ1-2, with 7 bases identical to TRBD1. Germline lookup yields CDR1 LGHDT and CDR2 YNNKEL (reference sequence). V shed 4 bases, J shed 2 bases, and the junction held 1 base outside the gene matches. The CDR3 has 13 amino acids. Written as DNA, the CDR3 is TGTGCCAGCAGCCCGGGACAGAACTATGGCTACACCTTC. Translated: CASSPGQNYGYTF.

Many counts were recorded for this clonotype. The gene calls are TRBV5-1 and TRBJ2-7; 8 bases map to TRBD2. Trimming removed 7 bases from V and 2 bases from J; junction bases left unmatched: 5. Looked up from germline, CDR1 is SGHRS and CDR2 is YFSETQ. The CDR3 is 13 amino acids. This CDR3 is CASRGGMTYEQYF. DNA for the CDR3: TGCGCCAGCCGCGGGGGGATGACCTACGAGCAGTACTTC.

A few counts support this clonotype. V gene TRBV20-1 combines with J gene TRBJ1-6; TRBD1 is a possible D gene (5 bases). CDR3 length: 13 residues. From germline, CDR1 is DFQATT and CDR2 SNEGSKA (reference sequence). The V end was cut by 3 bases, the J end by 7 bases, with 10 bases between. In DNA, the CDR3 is TGCAGTGCTAGGACAGACGACAATTCACCCCTCCACTTT. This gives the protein CSARTDDNSPLHF.

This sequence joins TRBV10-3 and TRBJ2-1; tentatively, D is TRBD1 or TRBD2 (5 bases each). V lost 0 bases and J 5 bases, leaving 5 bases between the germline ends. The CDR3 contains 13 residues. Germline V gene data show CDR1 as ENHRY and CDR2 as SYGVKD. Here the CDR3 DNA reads TGTGCCATCAGTGAGTCGGGGGACAATGAGCAGTTCTTC. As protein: CAISESGDNEQFF.

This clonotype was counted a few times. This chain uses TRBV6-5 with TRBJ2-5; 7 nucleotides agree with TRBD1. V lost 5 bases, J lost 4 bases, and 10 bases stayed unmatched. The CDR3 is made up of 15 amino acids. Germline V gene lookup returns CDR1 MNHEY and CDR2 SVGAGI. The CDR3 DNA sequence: TGTGCCAGCAGTCCCTCAGGGGGTCCGGGAGAGACCCAGTACTTC. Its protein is CASSPSGGPGETQYF.

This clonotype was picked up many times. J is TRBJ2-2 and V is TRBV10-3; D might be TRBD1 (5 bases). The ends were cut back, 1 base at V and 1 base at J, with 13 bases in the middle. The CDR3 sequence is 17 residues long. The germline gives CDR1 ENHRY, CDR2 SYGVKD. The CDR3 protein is CAISEYGTGRNTGELFF. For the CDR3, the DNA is TGTGCCATCAGTGAGTACGGAACAGGCAGGAACACCGGGGAGCTGTTTTTT.

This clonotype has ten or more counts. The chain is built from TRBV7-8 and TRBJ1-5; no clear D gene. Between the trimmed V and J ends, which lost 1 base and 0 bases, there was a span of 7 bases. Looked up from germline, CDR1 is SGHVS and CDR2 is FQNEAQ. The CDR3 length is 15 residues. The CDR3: CASSLGRISNQPQHF. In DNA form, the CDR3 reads TGTGCCAGCAGCTTAGGACGGATTAGCAATCAGCCCCAGCATTTT.

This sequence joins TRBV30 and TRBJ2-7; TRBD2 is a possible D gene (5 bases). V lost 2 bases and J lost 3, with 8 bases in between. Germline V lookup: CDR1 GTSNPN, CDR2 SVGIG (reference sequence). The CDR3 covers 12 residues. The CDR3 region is CAWSTGSYEQYF. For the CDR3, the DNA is TGTGCCTGGAGTACTGGGAGCTACGAGCAGTACTTC. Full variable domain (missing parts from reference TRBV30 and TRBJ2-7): SQTIHQWPATLVQPVGSPLSLECTVEGTSNPNLYWYRQAAGRGLQLLFYSVGIGQISSEVPQNLSASRPQDRQFILSSKKLLLSDSGFYLCAWSTGSYEQYFGPGTRLTVT.

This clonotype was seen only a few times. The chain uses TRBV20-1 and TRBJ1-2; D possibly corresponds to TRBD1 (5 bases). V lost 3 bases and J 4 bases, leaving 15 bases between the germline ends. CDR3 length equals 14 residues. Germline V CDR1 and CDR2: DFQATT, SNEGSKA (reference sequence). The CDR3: CSASPSGGAYGYTF. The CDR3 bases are TGCAGTGCTAGCCCGAGCGGAGGGGCCTATGGCTACACCTTC.

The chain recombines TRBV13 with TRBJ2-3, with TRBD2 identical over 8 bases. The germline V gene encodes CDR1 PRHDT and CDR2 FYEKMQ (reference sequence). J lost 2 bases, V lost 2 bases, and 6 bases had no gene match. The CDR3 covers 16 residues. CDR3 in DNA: TGTGCCAGCAGCTTATTGACGGGGGGGCCCACAGATACGCAGTATTTT. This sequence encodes CASSLLTGGPTDTQYF.

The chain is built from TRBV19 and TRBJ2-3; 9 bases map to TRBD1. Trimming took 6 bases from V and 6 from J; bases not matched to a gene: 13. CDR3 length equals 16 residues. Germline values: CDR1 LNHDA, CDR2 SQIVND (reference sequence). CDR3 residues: CASRPDTGQGWDTQYF. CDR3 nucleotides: TGTGCCAGTAGACCCGATACGGGACAGGGATGGGATACGCAGTATTTT.

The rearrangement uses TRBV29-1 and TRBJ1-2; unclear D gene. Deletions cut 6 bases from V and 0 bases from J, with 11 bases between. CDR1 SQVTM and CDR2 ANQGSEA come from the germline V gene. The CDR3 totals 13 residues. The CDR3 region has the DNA TGCAGCGTACCTCTTGGGACTAACTATGGCTACACCTTC. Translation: CSVPLGTNYGYTF.

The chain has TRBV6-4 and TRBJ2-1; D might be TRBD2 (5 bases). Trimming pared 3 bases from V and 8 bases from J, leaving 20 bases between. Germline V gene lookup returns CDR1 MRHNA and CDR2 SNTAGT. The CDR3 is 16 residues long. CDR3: CASSERMGSDSDEQFF. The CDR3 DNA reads TGTGCCAGCAGTGAGAGGATGGGGTCTGATAGCGATGAGCAGTTCTTC.

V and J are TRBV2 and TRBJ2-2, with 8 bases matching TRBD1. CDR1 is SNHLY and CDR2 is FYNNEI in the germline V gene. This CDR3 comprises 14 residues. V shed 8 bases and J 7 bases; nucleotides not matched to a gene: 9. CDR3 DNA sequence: TGTGCCAGCCGGGACAGGAGTTTCCGCGGGGAGCTGTTTTTT. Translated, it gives CASRDRSFRGELFF.

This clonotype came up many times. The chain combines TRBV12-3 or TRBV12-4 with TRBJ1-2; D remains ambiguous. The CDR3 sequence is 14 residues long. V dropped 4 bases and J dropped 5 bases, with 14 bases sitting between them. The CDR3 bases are TGTGCCAGCAGTTCGGGTAGGGCAGTGTATGGCTACACCTTC. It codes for CASSSGRAVYGYTF.

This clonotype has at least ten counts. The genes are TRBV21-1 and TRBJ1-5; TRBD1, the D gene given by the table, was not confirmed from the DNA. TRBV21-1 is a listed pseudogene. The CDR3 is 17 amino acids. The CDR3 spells CASTKGPYPYSNQPQHF. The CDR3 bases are TGTGCCAGCACGAAGGGGCCTTACCCTTATAGCAATCAGCCCCAGCATTTT.

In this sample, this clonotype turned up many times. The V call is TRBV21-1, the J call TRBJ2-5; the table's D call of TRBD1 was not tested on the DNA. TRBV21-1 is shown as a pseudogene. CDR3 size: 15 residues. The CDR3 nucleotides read TGTGCCAGCAGCAAAGCAGTCGGGGGACCAGAGACCCAGTACTTC. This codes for CASSKAVGGPETQYF.

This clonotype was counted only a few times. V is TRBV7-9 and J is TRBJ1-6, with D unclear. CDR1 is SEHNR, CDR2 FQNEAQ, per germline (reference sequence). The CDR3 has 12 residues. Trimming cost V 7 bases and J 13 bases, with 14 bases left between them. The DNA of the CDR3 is TGTGCCAGCACCATAAACCGGTCCCCCCTCCACTTT. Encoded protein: CASTINRSPLHF.

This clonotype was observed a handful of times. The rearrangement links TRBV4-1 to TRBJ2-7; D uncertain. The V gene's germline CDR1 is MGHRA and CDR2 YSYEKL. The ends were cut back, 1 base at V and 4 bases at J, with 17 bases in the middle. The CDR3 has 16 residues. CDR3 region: CASSQVPGSYGYEQYF. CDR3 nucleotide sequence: TGCGCCAGCAGCCAAGTTCCAGGCTCGTATGGGTACGAGCAGTACTTC.

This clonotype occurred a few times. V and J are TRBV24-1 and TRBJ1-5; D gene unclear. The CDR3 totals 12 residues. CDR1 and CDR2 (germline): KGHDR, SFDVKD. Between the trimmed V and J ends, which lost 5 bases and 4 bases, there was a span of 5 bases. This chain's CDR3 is CATSAGNQPQHF. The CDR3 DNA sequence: TGTGCCACCAGTGCTGGGAATCAGCCCCAGCATTTT.

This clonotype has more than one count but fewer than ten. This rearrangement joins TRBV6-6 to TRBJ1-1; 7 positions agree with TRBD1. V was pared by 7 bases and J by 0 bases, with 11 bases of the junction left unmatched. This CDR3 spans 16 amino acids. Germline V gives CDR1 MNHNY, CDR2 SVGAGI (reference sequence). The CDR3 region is CASTQGGGLMNTEAFF. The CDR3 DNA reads TGTGCCAGCACTCAGGGGGGGGGGCTGATGAACACTGAAGCTTTCTTT.

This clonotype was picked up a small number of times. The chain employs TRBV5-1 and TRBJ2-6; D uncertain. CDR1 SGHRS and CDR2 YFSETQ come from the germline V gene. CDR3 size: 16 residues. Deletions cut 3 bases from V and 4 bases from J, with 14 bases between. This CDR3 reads CASSWSTAKGANVLTF. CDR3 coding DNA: TGCGCCAGCAGCTGGTCTACAGCCAAAGGGGCCAACGTCCTGACTTTC.

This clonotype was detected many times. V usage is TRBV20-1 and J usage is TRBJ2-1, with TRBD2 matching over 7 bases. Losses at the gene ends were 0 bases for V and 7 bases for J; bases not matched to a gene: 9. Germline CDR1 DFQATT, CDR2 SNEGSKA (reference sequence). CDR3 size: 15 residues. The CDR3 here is CSARDQVTSRNEQFF. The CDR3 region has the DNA TGCAGTGCTAGAGATCAAGTGACTAGCAGAAATGAGCAGTTCTTC.